This TCR beta chain was identified during a study of cytomegalovirus exposure and HLA in healthy donors (dated by TCRdb to 2017 to 2019). About the study as a whole: According to a later analysis, the approximately 120 validation repertoires were produced on the same platform as the 700 or so repertoires of the first cohort. To predict cytomegalovirus infection status, the study combined high-throughput TCR immunosequencing, statistical association of individual TCRs with disease status, and machine learning. Along with the roughly 700-subject first cohort, a separate validation cohort of over 90 different subjects was used. The study aimed to test whether signatures of past pathogen exposure could be identified by cataloging public T cell receptors.

A word on this clone: Its cognate antigen has yet to be identified. No per-base quality is available; no much larger clone lies one base away.

The cysteine opens and the phenylalanine closes a CDR3 of 17 amino acids. The entry retains the CDR3 DNA only, 51 bases that are in frame from base 1. Germline trimming amounts to 3 bases on V and 6 bases on J, with 9 as the count of junction bases outside the gene matches. Taken from the germline V gene (reference sequence), the CDR1 and CDR2 loops are LNHDA and SQIVND. The library was built by means of the immunoSEQ multiplex PCR assay. The original pipeline was this. A statistical classification framework was built for diagnosing cytomegalovirus status from the catalog of TCR beta chain sequences. TCRdb's version of the immuneACCESS table is confined to in-frame rearrangements and falls short of the full clone set. An unresolved V gene accounts for under half of the shortfall where checked; the remainder is of unknown origin. V and J calls and clone size are given by that table; D and trimming were obtained from the DNA. The sample table holds some 250,000 clones, of which about 90% were seen once. 0.35% to 0.45% of the sample is in the top ten clones.

Study-wide conclusions, independent of this receptor: The authors suggested that the approach could potentially be generalized to other disease states and immunological phenotypes. Most TCR sequences were observed very rarely across donors, whereas some public TCRs were present in many individuals. The validation cohort had no HLA typing available for a later analysis, so co-occurrence within that cohort was assessed over all 110 or so repertoires. Subsequent analysis determined that TCRs grouped into clusters in the first cohort also showed a tendency toward co-occurrence across the 130 or so validation repertoires, and approximately 94% of cluster scores exceeded 0. In vitro tests confirmed that a few of the cytomegalovirus-associated TCR beta chains recognize cytomegalovirus antigens. In the study, 150 to 200 TCR beta chains were listed as associated with cytomegalovirus. Cytomegalovirus status was reported to be diagnosed by the classifier with high specificity and sensitivity in both the original and validation cohorts.

Donors formed part of the validation cohort, which comprised 95 to 150 subjects and was distinct from the first cohort of some 700 subjects. The source is a woman in her late teens or twenties in good health and CMV-seronegative. The source material was PBMCs. This sequence uses TRBV19 and TRBJ2-1, with 12 bases in between that match TRBD1. The nucleotide sequence is given as TGTGCCAGTAGTATTTCGGGGGACAGGGGGCCGGTCAATGAGCAGTTCTTC. This translates into CASSISGDRGPVNEQFF.